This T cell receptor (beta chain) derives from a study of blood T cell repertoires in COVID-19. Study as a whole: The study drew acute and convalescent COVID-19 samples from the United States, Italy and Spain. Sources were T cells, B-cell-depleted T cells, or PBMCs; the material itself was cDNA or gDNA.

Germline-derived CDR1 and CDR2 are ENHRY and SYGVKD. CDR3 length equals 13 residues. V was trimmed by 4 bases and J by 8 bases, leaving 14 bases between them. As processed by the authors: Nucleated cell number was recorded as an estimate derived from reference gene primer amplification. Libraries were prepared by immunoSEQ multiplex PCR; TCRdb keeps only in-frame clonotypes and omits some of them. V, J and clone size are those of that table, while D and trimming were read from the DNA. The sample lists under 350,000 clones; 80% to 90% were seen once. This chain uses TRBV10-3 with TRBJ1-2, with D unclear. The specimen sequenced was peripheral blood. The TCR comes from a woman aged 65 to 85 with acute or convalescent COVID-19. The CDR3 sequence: CAISVSIRIGYTF. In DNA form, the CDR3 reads TGTGCCATCAGTGTCTCGATTAGAATCGGCTACACCTTC.